Below, 16 T cell receptor beta chains from the same sample are listed, as sequenced in a study of T cells expressing NK-cell markers (TCRdb year 2020). The library was produced with 5' RACE. The data were produced on an Illumina HiSeq 2000. Once TCRdb had reprocessed the reads, it stored one entry per CDR3 protein sequence and supplied no DNA. This sample's table contains roughly 180,000 distinct CDR3 sequences. Less than 20% of the sample comes from the top ten. The specimen sequenced was blood T cells: a sorted CD56 or NKG2C T cell subset, CD4+ or CD8+ T cells, or bulk PBMC T cells (not recorded which). All receptors come from a woman aged 18 to 75 in good health.

The genes are TRBV2 and TRBJ2-7; TCRdb's D call of TRBD1 is untestable without DNA. This CDR3 has 14 residues. CDR1 and CDR2 from the germline V gene are SNHLY and FYNNEI. CDR3 residues: CASSEGTGVGEQYF.

J is TRBJ2-4 and V is TRBV5-1. The CDR3 is 14 amino acids. Germline V gene lookup returns CDR1 SGHRS and CDR2 YFSETQ. The CDR3: CASSSTVNQDIQYF.

The V call is TRBV12-3 or TRBV12-4, the J call TRBJ1-5; TCRdb reports TRBD1, a call that lacks DNA to check it against. This CDR3 contains 17 residues. CDR3: CASSSIGGYYSNQPQHF.

The chain has TRBV20-1 and TRBJ2-7; checking the TCRdb D call of TRBD2 is not possible without DNA. Germline V gives CDR1 DFQATT, CDR2 SNEGSKA (reference sequence). CDR3 length: 14 amino acids. CDR3 loop: CSAPRAVSSYEQYF.

The chain joins TRBV6-2 or TRBV6-3 to TRBJ1-2. The CDR3 sequence is 15 residues long. From germline, CDR1 is MNHEY and CDR2 SVGEGT. CDR3 residues: CASSYSMAGRYGYTF.

The rearrangement joins TRBV10-3 to TRBJ1-1; TCRdb proposes TRBD1, but this gene call is untestable without DNA. Germline V gene sequence: CDR1 ENHRY, CDR2 SYGVKD. This CDR3 has 15 residues. The CDR3: CAISESGRSSSEAFF.

V gene TRBV3-1 combines with J gene TRBJ2-3. The CDR3 is made up of 15 amino acids. Germline V gene data show CDR1 as LGHDT and CDR2 as YNNKEL (reference sequence). The CDR3 region is CASSQGNSEGDTQYF.

The chain employs TRBV20-1 and TRBJ2-1; the D call of TRBD2 rests on TCRdb alone, since no DNA is present to check it. CDR1 is DFQATT, CDR2 SNEGSKA, per germline (reference sequence). This CDR3 comprises 15 residues. The CDR3 sequence is CSAREAGGPVDEQFF.

The gene calls are TRBV5-6 and TRBJ2-2. CDR3 size: 15 residues. Germline lookup yields CDR1 SGHDT and CDR2 YYEEEE. CDR3 amino acids: CASSLWANPTGELFF.

The chain couples TRBV4-1 to TRBJ2-5; with no DNA, the TCRdb D assignment of TRBD2 cannot be verified. The CDR3 length is 16 residues. Germline V gene lookup returns CDR1 MGHRA and CDR2 YSYEKL. The CDR3 sequence is CASSQGREVAGETQYF.

The CDR3 sequence: CSASVPGASSYNSPLHF. This chain uses TRBV20-1 with TRBJ1-6; TCRdb proposes TRBD1, but this gene call is untestable without DNA. From germline, CDR1 is DFQATT and CDR2 SNEGSKA (reference sequence). This CDR3 comprises 17 residues.

J is TRBJ2-7 and V is TRBV5-1; there is no DNA to check the TCRdb D call of TRBD2. This CDR3 region has 18 residues. Germline CDR1 and CDR2: SGHRS and YFSETQ. The CDR3 is CASSLMPSGGLRNYEQYF.

The CDR3 protein is CASSLGGTEMNTEAFF. This rearrangement joins TRBV5-1 to TRBJ1-1; no DNA is available, so the TRBD1 call from TCRdb remains unchecked. From germline, CDR1 is SGHRS and CDR2 YFSETQ. The CDR3 contains 16 residues.

The rearrangement links TRBV28 to TRBJ1-2; TCRdb designates TRBD1, a call that cannot be tested without DNA. Germline lookup yields CDR1 MDHEN and CDR2 SYDVKM. There are 14 residues in the CDR3. CDR3 sequence reads: CASSRGKSNYGYTF.

The chain uses TRBV18 and TRBJ2-2. Germline loops: CDR1 KGHSH, CDR2 LQKENI. This CDR3 has 16 residues. The CDR3 reads CASSPGQITNTGELFF.

Its frequency marks this clonotype as medium-sized. The chain has TRBV20-1 and TRBJ1-2. The CDR3 contains 13 residues. In germline, CDR1 is DFQATT, CDR2 SNEGSKA (reference sequence). The CDR3 loop reads CSASTETLHGYTF.